Below are 20 T cell receptor beta chains sequenced from a single sample in a study of blood T cell repertoires in COVID-19. The data were produced by immunoSEQ multiplex PCR, yet TCRdb's version contains in-frame clones alone and is incomplete. The sample includes more than 350,000 clones, around 91% of them seen just once. The sample consisted of PBMCs or T cells enriched from blood (not recorded which). These receptors were collected from a man between 18 and 29 years old who had recovered from COVID-19.

V usage is TRBV2 and J usage is TRBJ1-2; D not certain. This CDR3 contains 13 residues. Trimming took off 6 bases at V and 4 bases at J, with 12 bases between the two ends. Germline CDR1 SNHLY, CDR2 FYNNEI. CDR3 bases: TGTGCCAGCAGGCCCGGGTACGTCTATGGCTACACCTTC. It yields the protein CASRPGYVYGYTF.

The CDR3 nucleotides are TGTGCCAGCAGTTCCGCAGGGGTCTATGGCTACACCTTC. It specifies CASSSAGVYGYTF. The V and J genes are TRBV28 and TRBJ1-2, with D possibly matching TRBD1 (6 bases). With 4 bases removed from V and 4 bases from J, the gap between germline ends came to 10 bases. Germline V gives CDR1 MDHEN, CDR2 SYDVKM. The CDR3 spans 13 residues.

V usage is TRBV7-2 and J usage is TRBJ1-5; D is possibly TRBD1 (5 bases). The CDR3 spans 18 residues. Trimming left V 5 bases short and J 3 bases short, with 23 bases between. CDR1 and CDR2 from the germline V gene are SGHTA and FQGNSA. The CDR3 DNA is TGTGCCAGCAGCCCCACCGGGGGACGGCAGGTCGTCAATCAGCCCCAGCATTTT. Translated: CASSPTGGRQVVNQPQHF.

CDR3 loop: CSITGVGTDTQYF. CDR3 coding DNA: TGCAGTATCACGGGAGTGGGCACAGATACGCAGTATTTT. The chain carries TRBV29-1 and TRBJ2-3; maybe TRBD2 (6 bases). The CDR3 spans 13 residues. Germline CDR1 is SQVTM and CDR2 is ANQGSEA.

The rearrangement joins TRBV2 to TRBJ1-2; 10 bases map to TRBD1. This CDR3 comprises 15 residues. V gave up 3 bases and J gave up 7 bases; unmatched junction bases: 8. Germline V gene data show CDR1 as SNHLY and CDR2 as FYNNEI. The CDR3: CASSDLRQGAGGYTF. The CDR3, as DNA: TGTGCCAGCAGTGATTTAAGACAGGGGGCTGGTGGCTACACCTTC.

The chain employs TRBV4-3 and TRBJ2-7; possibly TRBD2 for D (6 bases). The V end lost 0 bases, the J end lost 1 base, and 13 bases lay between the germline ends. The CDR3 is 16 residues long. CDR1 is LGHNA, CDR2 YSLEER, per germline. Here the CDR3 DNA reads TGCGCCAGCAGCCAAGATGTTGCGGGGTCGTCCTACGAGCAGTACTTC. This gives the protein CASSQDVAGSSYEQYF.

This chain links TRBV9 with TRBJ2-2; TRBD2 might be the D (7 bases). This CDR3 is built from 16 residues. The V gene's germline CDR1 is SGDLS and CDR2 YYNGEE. Trimming shortened V by 4 bases and J by 7 bases, and 20 bases separated the two germline ends. Here the CDR3 reads CASSPIPGGASGELFF. Here the CDR3 DNA reads TGTGCCAGCAGCCCCATCCCTGGGGGGGCAAGCGGGGAGCTGTTTTTT. Filled out from reference TRBV9 and TRBJ2-2, the complete variable domain reads DSGVTQTPKHLITATGQRVTLRCSPRSGDLSVYWYQQSLDQGLQFLIQYYNGEERAKGNILERFSAQQFPDLHSELNLSSLELGDSALYFCASSPIPGGASGELFFGEGSRLTVL.

This chain joins TRBV7-2 and TRBJ2-7; possibly TRBD1 for D (6 bases). CDR3 length: 16 residues. The V end lost 5 bases, the J end lost 1 base, and 18 bases lay between the germline ends. CDR1 SGHTA and CDR2 FQGNSA come from the germline V gene. This chain's CDR3 is CASSTTGLWGSYEQYF. The CDR3 nucleotides are TGTGCCAGCAGCACTACAGGGCTTTGGGGTTCCTACGAGCAGTACTTC.

This clone appeared a few times. The rearrangement links TRBV11-3 to TRBJ2-1; TRBD2 matches at 7 bases. CDR1 and CDR2 (germline): SGHNT, YENEEA. After removal of 8 bases from V and 10 bases from J, the junction contained 11 bases not matched to a gene. CDR3 size: 13 residues. In nucleotides, the CDR3 is TGTGCCAGCGGCTCTTTTGGACTAGGGGAGCAGTTCTTC. Protein sequence: CASGSFGLGEQFF.

This clone was picked up a small number of times. The chain carries TRBV3-1 (or the pseudogene TRBV3-2) and TRBJ2-1, with D possibly matching TRBD2 (6 bases). The CDR3 totals 18 residues. Germline-derived CDR1 and CDR2 are LGHDT and YNNKEL (reference sequence). V lost 1 base and J 1 base, leaving 17 bases between the germline ends. The CDR3 nucleotides read TGTGCCAGCAGCCAAGCCTCCTGGTTGCGGGAATCCTACAATGAGCAGTTCTTC. Protein product: CASSQASWLRESYNEQFF.

J is TRBJ1-5 and V is TRBV5-8; TRBD1 matches 7 bases. Germline CDR1 is SGHTS and CDR2 is YDEGEE. J was trimmed by 2 bases and V by 5 bases; bases with no gene match: 7. The CDR3 runs to 15 residues. The chain's CDR3 is CASRRRQGGNQPQHF. In nucleotides, the CDR3 is TGTGCCAGCAGGCGTAGACAGGGAGGCAATCAGCCCCAGCATTTT.

The chain combines TRBV25-1 with TRBJ1-5, with TRBD1 as a possible D gene (5 bases). Germline assignment: CDR1 MGHDK and CDR2 SYGVNS. V dropped 2 bases and J dropped 5 bases, with 7 bases sitting between them. CDR3 length: 13 residues. Here the CDR3 reads CASSEQGDQPQHF. As DNA, the CDR3 is TGTGCCAGCAGTGAACAGGGTGATCAGCCCCAGCATTTT.

The chain is built from TRBV3-1 (or the pseudogene TRBV3-2) and TRBJ2-7; 9 bases fit TRBD1. Germline V gene data show CDR1 as LGHDT and CDR2 as YNNKEL (reference sequence). This CDR3 region has 14 residues. Trimming removed 5 bases from V and 3 bases from J; junction bases left unmatched: 5. The CDR3 spells CASSDGTGNYEQYF. The DNA for the CDR3 is TGTGCCAGCAGCGATGGGACAGGGAACTACGAGCAGTACTTC.

Only one count was recorded for this clone. The chain is built from TRBV7-2 and TRBJ2-5, with 9 bases that match TRBD2. This CDR3 spans 15 amino acids. The V and J ends lost 1 base and 5 bases, in that order; junction bases with no gene match: 5. CDR1 is SGHTA, CDR2 FQGNSA, per germline. The CDR3 sequence is CASSLVLAGQETQYF. As DNA, the CDR3 is TGTGCCAGCAGCTTAGTGCTAGCGGGGCAGGAGACCCAGTACTTC.

This clone was detected a few times. This chain uses TRBV6-5 with TRBJ1-5, with D possibly being TRBD1 (5 bases). Germline assignment: CDR1 MNHEY and CDR2 SVGAGI. Trimming took off 7 bases at V and 3 bases at J, with 13 bases between the two ends. The CDR3 covers 14 residues. The CDR3 spells CASNGRQHNQPQHF. The CDR3 nucleotides are TGTGCCAGCAACGGGCGACAGCACAATCAGCCCCAGCATTTT.

The chain uses TRBV12-5 and TRBJ2-5; D might be TRBD2 (6 bases). Germline V CDR1 and CDR2: LGHNT, FRNRAP. The germline V and J ends were trimmed by 3 bases and 5 bases, with 10 bases remaining between them. This CDR3 has 13 residues. The CDR3 DNA is TGTGCTAGTGGTTTCGGGGGTTGGGAGACCCAGTACTTC. Amino acid sequence: CASGFGGWETQYF.

The chain is built from TRBV12-3 or TRBV12-4 and TRBJ2-7; D ambiguous. The CDR3 is 12 amino acids. Trimming took 5 bases from V and 2 from J, leaving 7 bases between them. CDR3 loop: CASSQTPYEQYF. DNA of the CDR3: TGTGCCAGCAGTCAAACTCCCTACGAGCAGTACTTC.

The chain carries TRBV4-1 and TRBJ1-5, with D possibly matching TRBD1 (5 bases). CDR3 length: 16 residues. V was pared by 4 bases and J by 4 bases, with 17 bases between. The germline gives CDR1 MGHRA, CDR2 YSYEKL. The CDR3 nucleotides are TGCGCCAGCAGCCGCGGAATGGCAGGGATAAATCAGCCCCAGCATTTT. Translation gives CASSRGMAGINQPQHF.

The rearrangement joins TRBV5-1 to TRBJ2-3; TRBD2 matches at 9 bases. Unmatched junction bases numbered 10, after V lost 0 bases and J lost 14 bases. The CDR3 runs 14 residues. Germline V lookup: CDR1 SGHRS, CDR2 YFSETQ. Here the CDR3 reads CASSLGSGGDSGYF. The CDR3 DNA is TGCGCCAGCAGCTTGGGTAGCGGGGGTGATTCGGGGTATTTT.

This clone was seen a single time. V and J are TRBV5-1 and TRBJ2-1; D ambiguous. CDR1 is SGHRS, CDR2 YFSETQ, per germline. V lost 2 bases and J 5 bases, leaving 8 bases between the germline ends. This CDR3 comprises 13 residues. CDR3 bases: TGCGCCAGCAGCTTAATGGGCCACAATGAGCAGTTCTTC. Amino acids: CASSLMGHNEQFF.